This TCR beta chain was sequenced for a study of T-cell reconstitution after alpha-beta-depleted transplantation in children. In regard to this clonotype: Its antigen is as yet unknown.

This CDR3 comprises 17 residues. Germline CDR1 reads KGHSH; CDR2 reads LQKENI. V lost 1 base and J lost 1; bases outside the gene matches: 7. Library preparation (for TCRbeta) was performed with unique molecular identifiers. One entry per CDR3 protein, called by TCRdb with MiXCR from the PCR reads. The sample lists fewer than 1 million distinct CDR3 sequences, roughly 15% occurring once. Study conclusions and caveats: By one year post-transplant, T-cell counts and diversity largely arose from T cells that were newly produced.

The sequence was collected from a male patient aged 10 to 17 who had a stem cell transplant for acute lymphoblastic leukemia, so the T cells may come from the graft donor. The chain has TRBV18 and TRBJ1-1, with TRBD1 identical over 9 bases. Sequencing was performed on PBMCs, mostly from graft donor cells, taken 360 days after TCRalphabeta/CD19-depleted stem cell transplant. The chain's CDR3 is CASSPLTGTGTNTEAFF. As DNA, the CDR3 is TGTGCCAGCTCACCACTAACCGGGACAGGGACGAACACTGAAGCTTTCTTT.